Below, 17 T cell receptor beta chains from the same sample are listed, as sequenced in a study of technical replicates of blood from a handful of donors. The table came from immunoSEQ multiplex PCR; TCRdb's copy has only in-frame clones and leaves some out. The sample lists around 97,000 clones, roughly 95% occurring once. The sample was T cells isolated from PBMCs. These receptors all stem from a human donor in good health.

The rearrangement uses TRBV10-3 and TRBJ2-2, with TRBD1 as a possible D gene (5 bases). The germline V gene encodes CDR1 ENHRY and CDR2 SYGVKD. The V gene lost 0 bases and the J gene lost 6 bases, with 11 bases spanning the gap. This CDR3 region has 15 residues. The CDR3 here is CAISESQGRAGELFF. CDR3 DNA sequence: TGTGCCATCAGTGAGTCTCAGGGTAGGGCCGGGGAGCTGTTTTTT.

The J gene is TRBJ1-2, the V gene TRBV7-2; D is unclear. The V and J ends lost 4 bases and 5 bases respectively, with 11 bases between them. The V gene's germline CDR1 is SGHTA and CDR2 FQGNSA. The CDR3 sequence is 13 residues long. The chain's CDR3 is CASSYFFEYGYTF. The CDR3 DNA reads TGTGCCAGCAGCTATTTCTTTGAGTATGGCTACACCTTC. Using reference TRBV7-2 and TRBJ1-2 for the parts outside the CDR3, the full variable domain is GAGVSQSPSNKVTEKGKDVELRCDPISGHTALYWYRQSLGQGLEFLIYFQGNSAPDKSGLPSDRFSAERTGGSVSTLTIQRTQQEDSAVYLCASSYFFEYGYTFGSGTRLTVV.

The rearrangement uses TRBV19 and TRBJ1-5; D may be TRBD1 (5 bases). The germline V gene has CDR1 LNHDA and CDR2 SQIVND (reference sequence). The CDR3 has 13 residues. Trimming took 2 bases from V and 7 from J, leaving 9 bases between them. The CDR3 loop is CASSIRRDQPQHF. CDR3 nucleotides: TGTGCCAGTAGTATACGGCGGGACCAGCCCCAGCATTTT.

The V gene is TRBV2, the J gene TRBJ2-5, with D tentatively TRBD1 (7 bases). Trimming took 4 bases from V and 5 from J, leaving 14 bases between them. This CDR3 has 14 amino acids. CDR1 and CDR2 from the germline V gene are SNHLY and FYNNEI. The DNA of the CDR3 is TGTGCCAGCAGTGGTGACAGGGAGGCGGAGACCCAGTACTTC. It specifies CASSGDREAETQYF.

In this sample, this clone turned up once. J is TRBJ2-1 and V is TRBV5-5; TRBD2 agrees at 7 bases. The ends lost 0 bases at V and 4 bases at J; junction bases unmatched: 4. The CDR3 spans 15 residues. Per the germline V gene, CDR1 is SGHKS and CDR2 is YYEKEE (reference sequence). CDR3 nucleotides: TGTGCCAGCAGCTTGGCCGAGCGGGAATACAATGAGCAGTTCTTC. This codes for CASSLAEREYNEQFF.

This clone was counted a few times. CDR3 region: CASPGGQKNTEAFF. CDR3 DNA sequence: TGTGCCAGCCCTGGAGGACAGAAGAACACTGAAGCTTTCTTT. The chain employs TRBV2 and TRBJ1-1; D perhaps matches TRBD1 (6 bases). V was trimmed by 8 bases and J by 1 base, leaving 14 bases between them. Germline-derived CDR1 and CDR2 are SNHLY and FYNNEI. The CDR3 sequence is 14 residues long.

This chain connects TRBV19 to TRBJ2-6; 7 bases align to TRBD1. In germline, CDR1 is LNHDA, CDR2 SQIVND (reference sequence). The CDR3 totals 17 residues. Trimming took 3 bases from V and 1 from J; bases not matched to a gene: 6. CDR3 region: CASSIGEGASGANVLTF. CDR3 nucleotide sequence: TGTGCCAGTAGTATCGGAGAGGGGGCTTCTGGGGCCAACGTCCTGACTTTC.

This chain joins TRBV14 and TRBJ1-5; 9 nucleotides line up with TRBD1. This CDR3 spans 16 amino acids. The V gene end was trimmed by 4 bases and the J gene end by 5 bases; junction bases not matched to a gene: 9. Germline V CDR1 and CDR2: SGHDN, FVKESK. CDR3 protein: CASSLRLQGADQPQHF. The CDR3 bases are TGTGCCAGCAGCCTTCGATTACAGGGGGCCGATCAGCCCCAGCATTTT.

The rearrangement joins TRBV5-4 to TRBJ1-1; D might be TRBD1 (5 bases). The germline gives CDR1 SGHNT, CDR2 YYREEE (reference sequence). V lost 0 bases and J lost 7, with 16 bases in between. This CDR3 is built from 15 residues. The CDR3 bases are TGTGCCAGCAGCTTGGGTTCGGGGGTATATGGTGAAGCTTTCTTT. It specifies CASSLGSGVYGEAFF.

The V call is TRBV11-3, the J call TRBJ2-1, with D unclear. The CDR3 totals 13 residues. V was clipped by 2 bases and J by 5 bases, with 7 bases between them. The germline V gene has CDR1 SGHNT and CDR2 YENEEA. The CDR3 here is CASSLFSDNEQFF. CDR3 in DNA: TGTGCCAGCAGCTTATTCTCAGACAATGAGCAGTTCTTC.

J is TRBJ2-7 and V is TRBV4-2, with 12 positions matching TRBD2. Trimming took 4 bases from V and 4 from J; bases not matched to a gene: 5. The CDR3 length is 15 residues. The germline V gene encodes CDR1 LGHNA and CDR2 YNFKEQ. The CDR3 DNA reads as TGTGCCAGCAGCCGTGGACTAGCGGGGCAATACGAGCAGTACTTC. Its protein product is CASSRGLAGQYEQYF.

The gene calls are TRBV6-6 and TRBJ2-7; 7 nucleotides line up with TRBD1. This CDR3 has 15 residues. The ends lost 6 bases at V and 0 bases at J; junction bases unmatched: 8. CDR1 MNHNY and CDR2 SVGAGI come from the germline V gene (reference sequence). DNA for the CDR3: TGTGCCAGCAGGCACACGACAGGGTACTCCTACGAGCAGTACTTC. Translated: CASRHTTGYSYEQYF.

This clone was observed a single time. The rearrangement joins TRBV14 to TRBJ2-1, with D possibly matching TRBD1 (5 bases). This CDR3 contains 16 residues. V gave up 5 bases and J gave up 2 bases, with 16 bases separating them. Per the germline V gene, CDR1 is SGHDN and CDR2 is FVKESK. The CDR3 DNA follows: TGTGCCAGCAGCTCACCGCAGGGTTACGCCTACAATGAGCAGTTCTTC. As protein: CASSSPQGYAYNEQFF.

This sequence joins TRBV7-8 and TRBJ1-2; D might be TRBD1 (5 bases). The V end lost 8 bases, the J end lost 2 bases, and 12 bases lay between the germline ends. CDR1 is SGHVS and CDR2 is FQNEAQ in the germline V gene. The CDR3 has 13 residues. The CDR3 DNA follows: TGTGCCAGCGGATACCCAGGGAACTATGGCTACACCTTC. Its protein product is CASGYPGNYGYTF.

The chain carries TRBV4-3 and TRBJ1-2; the D is unclear. V dropped 1 base and J dropped 4 bases, with 13 bases sitting between them. Germline assignment: CDR1 LGHNA and CDR2 YSLEER. The CDR3 loop spans 15 amino acids. CDR3 sequence reads: CASSQVRGTSYGYTF. CDR3 bases: TGCGCCAGCAGCCAAGTAAGAGGCACCTCCTATGGCTACACCTTC.

The V call is TRBV27, the J call TRBJ2-5; 11 bases align to TRBD2. V lost 3 bases and J lost 5; bases outside the gene matches: 8. CDR1 and CDR2 from the germline V gene are MNHEY and SMNVEV (reference sequence). This CDR3 region has 16 residues. Here the CDR3 reads CASSFLIAGGPETQYF. As DNA, the CDR3 is TGTGCCAGCAGTTTTCTTATAGCGGGAGGGCCTGAGACCCAGTACTTC.

This rearrangement joins TRBV15 to TRBJ2-7, with 7 bases fitting TRBD2. Germline CDR1 LNHNV, CDR2 YYDKDF (reference sequence). The V and J ends lost 4 bases and 0 bases, in that order; junction bases with no gene match: 6. The CDR3 spans 15 residues. CDR3 sequence (DNA): TGTGCCACCAGCATCGGGACTACCAGCTCCTACGAGCAGTACTTC. Its translation is CATSIGTTSSYEQYF.